This paragraph reports one T cell receptor (beta chain). Under the authors' procedure: Cell counts per sample came from amplifying reference gene primers. The repertoire was sequenced with immunoSEQ multiplex PCR; TCRdb's copy has only in-frame clones and lacks some. V and J calls and clone size are those listed in that table; D and trimming were worked out from the DNA. The sample carries 200,000 to 300,000 clones, around 89% recorded once. The sample originates from a study of blood T cell repertoires in COVID-19. The V gene's germline CDR1 is MNHEY and CDR2 SMNVEV (reference sequence). With 2 bases clipped from V and 10 bases from J, the junction kept 11 bases outside the gene matches. CDR3 length: 16 residues.

Sequenced sample: peripheral blood. The V and J genes are TRBV27 and TRBJ1-6, with 7 bases fitting TRBD1. The receptor was derived from a man aged 55 to 70 who had recovered from COVID-19. CDR3 sequence (DNA): TGTGCCAGCAGTTTAACCCCGACAGGGATTGGATCACCCCTCCACTTT. Residues: CASSLTPTGIGSPLHF.